This T cell receptor beta chain was observed in a study of shared clonotypes between healthy human individuals (dated by TCRdb to 2018 to 2020). In the study overall: The cohort included a few men and a couple of women between 18 and 49 years of age. For each donor, three plates each were used for CD4 naive and CD4 memory, two plates were used for CD8 naive, and one plate was used for CD8 memory. The study deeply sequenced blood TCR repertoires of several healthy adults to estimate repertoire size and the extent of clonotype sharing between individuals. To increase sequencing depth and limit assay-specific biases, TCR repertoire library preparation and sequencing were carried out by different laboratories using diverse techniques. Between about 0.94 and 8.9 billion PBMCs per donor were obtained by leukapheresis. Here is what the overall study found, with its caveats: Based on pairwise subsampling, the degree of clonotype sharing among donors was expected to be affected by sequencing depth. Across a handful of donors, approximately 5% of naive CD4, approximately 3.6% of naive CD8, 2% to 2.5% of memory CD4, and roughly 0.4% of memory CD8 clonotypes were shared. Estimated clonotype richness was generally larger for naive than for memory subsets. Because the study included only a small number of donors, the genetic and exposure-history diversity represented was limited. Even with the large sequencing depth, rarefaction of the sorted-subset datasets indicated that sequencing was incomplete. Only blood was sampled, and tissue TCR repertoires likely differ from those in blood. Clonotypes shared by all four sorted-subset donors showed higher generation probabilities than non-shared clonotypes.

Using the deep immunoSEQ assay, TCR CDR3 regions were amplified from genomic DNA by multiplex PCR. Genomic DNA extracted from each cell subset was distributed evenly over all wells of several immunoSEQ 96-well plates, and each plate served as one replicate. For sorted subsets, around 200 ng genomic DNA, equal to 30,000 or so T cell genomes, was loaded into each replicate PCR. Purified libraries were measured with a Qubit 3.0 fluorometer, size-checked on a Bioanalyzer 2100, and measured again with the KAPA Library Quantification kit. Every immunoSEQ 96-well plate was sequenced on a dedicated single-read 150-cycle Illumina NextSeq 550 flow cell. Per the original workflow: The immunoSEQ output contained only junctional sequences without quality scores, so filtering could not match that applied to full-length reads. Sequences were annotated with PyIR, a Python wrapper for IgBLAST v1.9, using IMGT germline references to assign V/J genes and CDR3. Reads were removed for weak V/J assignments (E-value above 1e-6), missing CDR3, stop codons, out-of-frame junctions, or ambiguous translated residues. V3J clonotypes were defined as sequences sharing the same inferred V gene, J gene, and CDR3 amino acid sequence. The percentage overlap between two repertoires was calculated by dividing the number of shared unique clonotypes by the size of the smaller repertoire. Repertoire richness was assessed with RTK rarefaction, the Chao1 estimator, and Recon v2.1 estimates of unobserved clonotypes. Generation probabilities for all TCRbeta clonotypes obtained by the gDNA method from a handful of donors were computed using OLGA. The table comes from immuneACCESS by way of TCRdb, which keeps in-frame sequences with V and J called. Part of the clones is missing from these tables; in studies checked, under half for an unresolved V gene and the rest for unknown reasons. V and J calls and clone size are as listed in that table; D and trimming were resolved from the DNA. The table for this sample lists millions of clones; over 85% of them were counted only once. 0.9% to 1.3% of the sample belongs to the ten largest clones.

For the CD8 naive samples, CD45RO-negative cells were positively selected for CCR7, yielding a CD45RA+CCR7+ population from which TemRA cells were excluded. The donors were healthy, HIV-negative adults with no recently reported acute infections or vaccinations. All donors were Caucasian adults living in Nashville, Tennessee, USA. After blood collection by leukapheresis, PBMCs were isolated using Ficoll-Histopaque density gradient centrifugation and then cryopreserved in the vapor phase of liquid nitrogen. Purity and quantity of every magnetically sorted T cell population were checked by analytical flow cytometry. Each sorted fraction had its genomic DNA isolated and then quantified by UV absorbance on a Nanodrop 2000c. The CDR3 spans 12 residues, from the cysteine through the phenylalanine. Kept here is only the CDR3 DNA, which spans 36 bases and is read in frame from base 1. The germline V end is reduced by 7 bases and the J end by 7 bases; junction bases left unmatched: 6. CDR1 and CDR2 are read off the germline V gene as SQVTM and ANQGSEA.

To note about this clone: It has no known antigen specificity. No base quality values were provided; no much bigger clone lies one nucleotide off.

The sequence was obtained from a man aged 18 to 30 in good health. The sequence links TRBV29-1 to TRBJ1-4; 7 junctional bases match TRBD1. Material for sequencing was naive CD8+ T cells sorted from blood. The cell subset or site label for this specimen denotes: CD45RA+CCR7+. The sequenced DNA: TGCAGCGCTCATTCAGGGGGTGAAAAACTGTTTTTT. It translates to CSAHSGGEKLFF. Outside the CDR3, residues come from the reference TRBV29-1 and TRBJ1-4 proteins, so the full variable domain is: SAVISQKPSRDICQRGTSLTIQCQVDSQVTMMFWYRQQPGQSLTLIATANQGSEATYESGFVIDKFPISRPNLTFSTLTVSNMSPEDSSIYLCSAHSGGEKLFFGSGTQLSVL.